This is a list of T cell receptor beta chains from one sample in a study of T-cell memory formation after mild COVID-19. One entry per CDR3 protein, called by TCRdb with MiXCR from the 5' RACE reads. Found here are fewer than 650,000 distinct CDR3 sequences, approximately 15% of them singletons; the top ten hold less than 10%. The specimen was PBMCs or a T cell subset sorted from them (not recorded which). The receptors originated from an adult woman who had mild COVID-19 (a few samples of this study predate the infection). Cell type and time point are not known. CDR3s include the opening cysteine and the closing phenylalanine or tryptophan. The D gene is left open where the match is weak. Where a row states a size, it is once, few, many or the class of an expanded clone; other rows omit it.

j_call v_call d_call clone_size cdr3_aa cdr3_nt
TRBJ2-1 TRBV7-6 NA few CASSTQESRGDEQFF TGTGCCAGCAGCACTCAAGAAAGCAGGGGCGATGAGCAGTTCTTC
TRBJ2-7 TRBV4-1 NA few CASSQDTLGGGGLSYEQYF TGCGCCAGCAGCCAAGATACTTTGGGGGGCGGGGGCCTCTCCTACGAGCAGTACTTC
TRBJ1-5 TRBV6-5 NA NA CASSYSMKNQPQHF TGTGCCAGCAGTTATAGTATGAAGAACCAGCCCCAGCATTTT
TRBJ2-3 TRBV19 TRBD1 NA CASRLTGGENTQYF TGTGCCAGTAGACTGACAGGGGGCGAGAATACGCAGTATTTT
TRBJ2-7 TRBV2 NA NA CASSVSSGEYYEQYF TGTGCCAGCAGTGTGAGCTCCGGGGAATACTACGAGCAGTACTTC
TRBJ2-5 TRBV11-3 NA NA CASSRDTEETQYF TGTGCCAGCAGCCGGGACACCGAAGAGACCCAGTACTTC
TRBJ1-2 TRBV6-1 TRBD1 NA CASSERGGGAKRGSYTF TGTGCCAGCAGTGAACGGGGAGGGGGCGCAAAGAGGGGGAGCTACACCTTC
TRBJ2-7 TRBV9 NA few CASSVAEGRTYEQYF TGTGCCAGCAGCGTAGCAGAGGGCCGAACCTACGAGCAGTACTTC
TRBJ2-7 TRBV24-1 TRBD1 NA CATSDATGGPRYEQYF TGTGCCACCAGTGATGCAACAGGGGGTCCCCGATACGAGCAGTACTTC
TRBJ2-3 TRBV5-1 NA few CASSLAQNTDTQYF TGCGCCAGCAGCTTGGCCCAGAACACAGATACGCAGTATTTT
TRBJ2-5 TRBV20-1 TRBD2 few CSARVLAGLKETQYF TGCAGTGCTAGAGTACTAGCGGGCCTAAAAGAGACCCAGTACTTC
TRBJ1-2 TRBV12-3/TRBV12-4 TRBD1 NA CASCSPGQGDYGYTF TGTGCCAGCTGCTCCCCGGGACAGGGAGACTATGGCTACACCTTC
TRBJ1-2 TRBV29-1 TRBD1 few CSVEGAPYGYTF TGCAGCGTAGAGGGGGCCCCCTATGGCTACACCTTC
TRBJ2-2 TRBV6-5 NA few CASSHRRVGTGELFF TGTGCCAGCAGCCACAGGAGGGTGGGCACCGGGGAGCTGTTTTTT
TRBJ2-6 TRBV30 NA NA CAWDIGAGANVLTF TGTGCCTGGGACATAGGGGCCGGGGCCAACGTCCTGACTTTC
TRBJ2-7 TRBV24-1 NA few CATSDINEQYF TGTGCCACCAGTGACATCAACGAGCAGTACTTC
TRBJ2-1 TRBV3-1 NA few CASSQSSSNEQFF TGTGCCAGCAGCCAATCTAGCAGCAATGAGCAGTTCTTC
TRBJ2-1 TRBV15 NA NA CATSRDLTGTGTSFF TGTGCCACCAGCAGAGATCTGACGGGGACCGGGACTTCTTTCTTC
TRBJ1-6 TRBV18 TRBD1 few CASSPDREHSPLHF TGTGCCAGCTCACCCGACAGGGAGCATTCACCCCTCCACTTT
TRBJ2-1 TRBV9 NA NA CASGARSNNEQFF TGTGCCAGCGGGGCAAGGTCAAACAATGAGCAGTTCTTC
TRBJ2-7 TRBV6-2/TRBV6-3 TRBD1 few CASSYSVRGRDEQYF TGTGCCAGCAGTTACTCGGTTAGGGGGCGCGACGAGCAGTACTTC
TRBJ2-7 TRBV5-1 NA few CASSYKGDYAYEQYF TGCGCCAGCAGCTATAAGGGGGACTATGCCTACGAGCAGTACTTC
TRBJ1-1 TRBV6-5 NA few CASSYSIGTNTEAFF TGTGCCAGCAGTTACTCGATAGGTACGAACACTGAAGCTTTCTTT
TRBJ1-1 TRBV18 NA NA CASSPWDSTEAFF TGTGCCAGCTCACCATGGGACTCCACTGAAGCTTTCTTT
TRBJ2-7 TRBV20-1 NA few CSARSTSSYEQYF TGCAGTGCTAGATCCACCAGCTCCTACGAGCAGTACTTC
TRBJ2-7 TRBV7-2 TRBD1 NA CASSPRTGDEQYF TGTGCCAGCAGTCCCCGGACAGGAGACGAGCAGTACTTC
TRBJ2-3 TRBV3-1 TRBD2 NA CASRRTSAKDTQYF TGTGCCAGCAGACGGACTAGCGCGAAAGATACGCAGTATTTT
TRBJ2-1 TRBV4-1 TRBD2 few CASSQGLAGLNEQFF TGCGCCAGCAGCCAAGGGCTAGCGGGGCTTAATGAGCAGTTCTTC
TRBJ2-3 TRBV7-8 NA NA CASGLLGNSDTQYF TGTGCCAGCGGGTTACTAGGTAACTCAGATACGCAGTATTTT
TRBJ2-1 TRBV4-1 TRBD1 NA CASSAQGAYNEQFF TGCGCCAGCAGTGCACAGGGGGCCTACAATGAGCAGTTCTTC
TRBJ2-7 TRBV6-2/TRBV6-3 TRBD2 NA CASSPGLGRGGEQYF TGTGCCAGCAGTCCCGGACTCGGGCGCGGGGGCGAGCAGTACTTC
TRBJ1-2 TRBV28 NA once CASSLEALGFYGYTF TGTGCCAGCAGTTTGGAGGCCTTGGGATTCTATGGCTACACCTTC
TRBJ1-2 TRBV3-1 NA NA CASSHGTSCTF TGTGCCAGCAGCCATGGGACCTCTTGCACCTTC
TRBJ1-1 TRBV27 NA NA CASSLGGGVNTEAFF TGTGCCAGCAGTTTAGGTGGGGGGGTGAACACTGAAGCTTTCTTT
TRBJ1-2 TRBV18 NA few CASSPLESYGYTF TGTGCCAGCTCACCCTTGGAGAGCTATGGCTACACCTTC
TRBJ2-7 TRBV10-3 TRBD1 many CAISGTGEAYEQYF TGTGCCATCAGTGGGACAGGGGAGGCCTACGAGCAGTACTTC